Below, 25 T cell receptor beta chains from the same sample are listed, as sequenced in a study of technical replicates of blood from several donors (TCRdb year 2017). Library preparation used the immunoSEQ multiplex PCR assay. TCRdb holds this immuneACCESS table with in-frame rearrangements only. Some clones are missing; in checked studies, unresolved V genes explain under half, and the rest has no known cause. The sample table holds tens of thousands of clones, of which roughly 94% were seen once. Roughly 0.35% of the sample goes to the ten largest clones. What was sequenced was T cells isolated from PBMCs. The receptors were gathered from a human donor in good health.

CDR3 region: CASSQTGTGVHEQFF. The CDR3 DNA follows: TGTGCCAGCAGCCAGACCGGGACAGGGGTTCACGAGCAGTTCTTC. V and J are TRBV7-8 and TRBJ2-1; 10 bases are a match to TRBD1. The CDR3 spans 15 residues. CDR1 SGHVS and CDR2 FQNEAQ come from the germline V gene. Trimming took 5 bases from V and 10 from J; bases not matched to a gene: 11.

J is TRBJ1-5 and V is TRBV12-5; 9 nucleotides match TRBD1. CDR1 is LGHNT and CDR2 is FRNRAP in the germline V gene. J gave up 4 bases and V 8 bases, and 6 bases lay outside the gene matches. The CDR3 has 14 amino acids. The CDR3 nucleotides are TGTGCTAGTTCCCGGGACAGGGTAAATCAGCCCCAGCATTTT. This translates into CASSRDRVNQPQHF.

V is TRBV27 and J is TRBJ2-7; TRBD2 might be the D (5 bases). The germline gives CDR1 MNHEY, CDR2 SMNVEV (reference sequence). The CDR3 is 13 residues long. The V and J ends lost 2 bases and 2 bases respectively, with 7 bases between them. The CDR3 loop is CASSLRGPYEQYF. Here the CDR3 DNA reads TGTGCCAGCAGTTTACGAGGGCCCTACGAGCAGTACTTC.

A single count supports this clone. The V gene is TRBV2, the J gene TRBJ2-1; 8 bases map to TRBD2. Per the germline V gene, CDR1 is SNHLY and CDR2 is FYNNEI. There are 14 residues in the CDR3. The junction had 0 bases not matched to a gene; V was cut back by 5 bases and J by 0 bases. For the CDR3, the DNA is TGTGCCAGCAGTAGCGGGAGCTCCTACAATGAGCAGTTCTTC. Translating gives CASSSGSSYNEQFF.

This clone was found once. The CDR3 here is CASSYSTTGHYNEQFF. The CDR3 region has the DNA TGTGCCAGCAGTTACTCGACAACAGGACATTACAATGAGCAGTTCTTC. The rearrangement joins TRBV6-5 to TRBJ2-1; TRBD1 might be the D (5 bases). V was pared by 0 bases and J by 4 bases, with 13 bases between. Per the germline V gene, CDR1 is MNHEY and CDR2 is SVGAGI. The CDR3 length is 16 residues.

The chain links TRBV9 to TRBJ1-3; D gene unclear. The CDR3 is made up of 16 amino acids. V lost 0 bases and J lost 2, with 12 bases in between. CDR1 SGDLS and CDR2 YYNGEE come from the germline V gene. The CDR3 protein is CASSVVPEGAGNTIYF. In nucleotides, the CDR3 is TGTGCCAGCAGCGTAGTCCCAGAGGGAGCTGGAAACACCATATATTTT.

The J gene is TRBJ2-1, the V gene TRBV7-9; the match to TRBD1 covers 7 bases. The germline CDR1 and CDR2 sequences are SEHNR and FQNEAQ (reference sequence). J was trimmed by 1 base and V by 7 bases; bases with no gene match: 7. The CDR3 extends over 15 amino acids. CDR3 amino acids: CASIIQGRSYNEQFF. CDR3 nucleotide sequence: TGTGCCAGCATCATACAGGGGAGATCCTACAATGAGCAGTTCTTC.

This chain uses TRBV11-2 with TRBJ2-7; D gene ambiguous. CDR1 and CDR2 (germline): SGHAT, FQNNGV. Trimming left V 4 bases short and J 3 bases short, with 4 bases between. The CDR3 has 11 residues. The CDR3 DNA reads as TGTGCCAGCAGCTCTAACTACGAGCAGTACTTC. This sequence encodes CASSSNYEQYF.

The V and J genes are TRBV2 and TRBJ2-7; no clear D. Trimming pared 7 bases from V and 0 bases from J, leaving 4 bases between. The CDR3 extends over 11 amino acids. Germline V gene data show CDR1 as SNHLY and CDR2 as FYNNEI. CDR3 residues: CASIYSYEQYF. The CDR3 DNA is TGTGCCAGCATCTACTCCTACGAGCAGTACTTC.

The gene calls are TRBV5-4 and TRBJ1-4; D might be TRBD1 (6 bases). Per germline, CDR1 SGHNT and CDR2 YYREEE (reference sequence). The CDR3 sequence is 15 residues long. V lost 5 bases to trimming and J lost 3 bases, with 14 bases between them. The CDR3 DNA follows: TGTGCCAGCAGGTCCTATGGACAGTCTAATGAAAAACTGTTTTTT. Translating gives CASRSYGQSNEKLFF.

The chain couples TRBV30 to TRBJ2-1, with 7 bases lining up with TRBD2. Per the germline V gene, CDR1 is GTSNPN and CDR2 is SVGIG (reference sequence). This CDR3 has 12 residues. V lost 2 bases and J lost 11; bases outside the gene matches: 6. The DNA of the CDR3 is TGTGCCTGGAGTTCCGGGACTACCAAGCAGTTCTTC. Its protein product is CAWSSGTTKQFF.

The chain links TRBV30 to TRBJ2-2; no clear D gene. Trimming removed 2 bases at V and 4 bases at J, with 8 bases between. Germline loops: CDR1 GTSNPN, CDR2 SVGIG (reference sequence). CDR3 length equals 13 residues. The CDR3 DNA sequence: TGTGCCTGGAGTTCTAGATTCACCGGGGAGCTGTTTTTT. Translation gives CAWSSRFTGELFF.

V gene TRBV5-1 combines with J gene TRBJ2-5; 12 bases align to TRBD2. The length of the CDR3 is 18 residues. Germline V gives CDR1 SGHRS, CDR2 YFSETQ. The V segment lost 5 bases and the J segment 2 bases; nucleotides outside the gene matches: 13. CDR3 DNA: TGCGCCAGCAGGCCTAGCGGGAGGGCCCCAGCCTCACAAGAGACCCAGTACTTC. Translation gives CASRPSGRAPASQETQYF.

CDR3 in DNA: TGTGCCAGCAGCCTAACAACAGGGGGCTTCACTGAAGCTTTCTTT. Residues: CASSLTTGGFTEAFF. The chain uses TRBV28 and TRBJ1-1, with TRBD1 matching over 9 bases. Per germline, CDR1 MDHEN and CDR2 SYDVKM. CDR3 size: 15 residues. With 6 bases clipped from V and 4 bases from J, the junction kept 9 bases outside the gene matches.

The V and J genes are TRBV15 and TRBJ2-6; tentatively, D is TRBD2 (5 bases). The length of the CDR3 is 14 residues. The germline V gene encodes CDR1 LNHNV and CDR2 YYDKDF (reference sequence). Trimming pared 7 bases from V and 2 bases from J, leaving 9 bases between. CDR3 in amino acids: CATTGGAGANVLTF. The CDR3 DNA reads TGTGCCACCACCGGAGGAGCTGGGGCCAACGTCCTGACTTTC. The complete variable domain, with remaining parts taken from reference TRBV15 and TRBJ2-6, reads DAMVIQNPRYQVTQFGKPVTLSCSQTLNHNVMYWYQQKSSQAPKLLFHYYDKDFNNEADTPDNFQSRRPNTSFCFLDIRSPGLGDTAMYLCATTGGAGANVLTFGAGSRLTVL.

The rearrangement uses TRBV9 and TRBJ1-1, with D unclear. The CDR3 is 15 amino acids. CDR1 SGDLS and CDR2 YYNGEE come from the germline V gene. The ends were cut back, 3 bases at V and 5 bases at J, with 17 bases in the middle. The chain's CDR3 is CASSGGLREPTEAFF. CDR3 DNA: TGTGCCAGCAGCGGTGGCCTGAGGGAACCAACTGAAGCTTTCTTT.

This clone was found a few times. The chain links TRBV30 to TRBJ1-4; 12 nucleotides line up with TRBD1. The CDR3 is made up of 15 amino acids. The V and J ends lost 7 bases and 8 bases, in that order; junction bases with no gene match: 11. Germline CDR1 is GTSNPN and CDR2 is SVGIG (reference sequence). This CDR3 is CASTGGQGAREKLFF. The CDR3 DNA is TGTGCCTCAACTGGGGGACAGGGGGCGAGGGAAAAACTGTTTTTT.

Here the CDR3 reads CASSQASNEQFF. The CDR3 nucleotides are TGCGCCAGCAGCCAGGCCTCTAATGAGCAGTTCTTC. The chain recombines TRBV4-1 with TRBJ2-1; D gene uncertain. The germline V and J ends were trimmed by 3 bases and 7 bases, with 7 bases remaining between them. CDR3 length: 12 residues. Looked up from germline, CDR1 is MGHRA and CDR2 is YSYEKL.

The J gene is TRBJ2-1, the V gene TRBV10-2; 8 bases are shared with TRBD2. V lost 2 bases to trimming and J lost 6 bases; unmatched junction nucleotides: 3. Germline CDR1 reads WSHSY; CDR2 reads SAAADI. The CDR3 runs 14 residues. The CDR3 is CASSERGTSNEQFF. CDR3 in DNA: TGCGCCAGCAGTGAGAGGGGGACTAGCAATGAGCAGTTCTTC.

The chain links TRBV18 to TRBJ2-5; the D gene is possibly TRBD1 (6 bases). This CDR3 region has 14 residues. Trimming left V 6 bases short and J 0 bases short, with 11 bases between. CDR1 KGHSH and CDR2 LQKENI come from the germline V gene. CDR3 in DNA: TGTGCCAGCTCGCCCGACAGGTACCAAGAGACCCAGTACTTC. This sequence encodes CASSPDRYQETQYF.

The V gene is TRBV28, the J gene TRBJ1-5, with 8 bases that match TRBD1. Unmatched junction bases numbered 3, after V lost 5 bases and J lost 6 bases. The V gene's germline CDR1 is MDHEN and CDR2 SYDVKM. This CDR3 is built from 13 residues. The CDR3 sequence: CASSPDRGQPQHF. CDR3 nucleotides: TGTGCCAGCAGTCCTGACAGGGGTCAGCCCCAGCATTTT.

The rearrangement joins TRBV6-5 to TRBJ2-7, with TRBD1 matching over 9 bases. Looked up from germline, CDR1 is MNHEY and CDR2 is SVGAGI. The CDR3 sequence is 14 residues long. Trimming cost V 6 bases and J 4 bases; bases outside gene matches: 7. CDR3 residues: CASSYGQGRYEQYF. The CDR3 bases are TGTGCCAGCAGCTACGGACAGGGGAGGTACGAGCAGTACTTC.

The chain has TRBV5-5 and TRBJ2-3; tentatively, D is TRBD1 (6 bases). The V and J ends lost 1 base and 3 bases respectively, with 12 bases between them. The germline V gene has CDR1 SGHKS and CDR2 YYEKEE (reference sequence). This CDR3 region has 15 residues. The CDR3 sequence is CASSLPRQVTDTQYF. The CDR3 DNA is TGTGCCAGCAGCTTGCCGAGACAGGTGACAGATACGCAGTATTTT.

The chain is built from TRBV25-1 and TRBJ2-5, with 9 bases lining up with TRBD2. CDR1 is MGHDK and CDR2 is SYGVNS in the germline V gene. Germline trimming cut 8 bases from V and 4 bases from J; bases unmatched to any gene: 8. The CDR3 has 14 amino acids. CDR3: CASRTLLAGETQYF. The CDR3 nucleotides are TGTGCCAGCCGGACTCTACTAGCGGGAGAGACCCAGTACTTC.

The chain combines TRBV2 with TRBJ2-1, with D unclear. Germline V gene data show CDR1 as SNHLY and CDR2 as FYNNEI. The CDR3 sequence is 12 residues long. V lost 7 bases and J lost 9, with 13 bases in between. CDR3 in DNA: TGTGCCAGCAATTTGCTATTAAGTGAGCAGTTCTTC. Translating gives CASNLLLSEQFF.